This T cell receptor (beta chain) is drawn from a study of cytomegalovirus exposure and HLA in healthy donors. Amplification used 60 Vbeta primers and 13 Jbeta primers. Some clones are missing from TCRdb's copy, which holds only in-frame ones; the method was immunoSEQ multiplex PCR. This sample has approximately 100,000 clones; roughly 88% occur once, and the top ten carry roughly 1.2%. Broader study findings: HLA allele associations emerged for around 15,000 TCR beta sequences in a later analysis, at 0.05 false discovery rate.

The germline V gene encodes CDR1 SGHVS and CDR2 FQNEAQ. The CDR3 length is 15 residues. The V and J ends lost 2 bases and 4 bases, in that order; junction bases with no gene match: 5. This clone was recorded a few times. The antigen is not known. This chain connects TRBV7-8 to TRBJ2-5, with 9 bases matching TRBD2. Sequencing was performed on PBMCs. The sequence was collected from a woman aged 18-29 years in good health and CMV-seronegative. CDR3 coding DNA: TGTGCCAGCAGCTTATCGTTAGCGGGGGCAGAGACCCAGTACTTC. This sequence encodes CASSLSLAGAETQYF.